These 7 T cell receptor beta chains share one sample of origin, sequenced in a study of T cell responses to AZD1222 COVID-19 vaccine. Produced via immunoSEQ multiplex PCR; TCRdb's table is partial and in-frame only. The sample includes about 120,000 clones, 70% to 90% of them seen just once. The source material was peripheral blood, sampled 28 days after the second AZD1222 dose. The receptors shown here come from an adult who received the AZD1222 COVID-19 vaccine.

This rearrangement joins TRBV7-8 to TRBJ2-7, with 11 bases lining up with TRBD2. The V gene end was trimmed by 1 base and the J gene end by 2 bases; junction bases not matched to a gene: 7. The CDR3 has 17 amino acids. Per the germline V gene, CDR1 is SGHVS and CDR2 is FQNEAQ. The CDR3 sequence: CASSLESGTSGPYEQYF. The CDR3 DNA reads as TGTGCCAGCAGCTTAGAATCTGGGACTAGCGGCCCCTACGAGCAGTACTTC.

J is TRBJ1-2 and V is TRBV9; perhaps TRBD1 as D (5 bases). This CDR3 comprises 14 residues. Trimming cost V 0 bases and J 6 bases, with 12 bases left between them. Looked up from germline, CDR1 is SGDLS and CDR2 is YYNGEE. As DNA, the CDR3 is TGTGCCAGCAGCGTAGAGTTAAAAGGGGATGGCTACACCTTC. Translating gives CASSVELKGDGYTF.

The V and J genes are TRBV7-9 and TRBJ1-4; unclear D gene. The V gene lost 6 bases and the J gene lost 5 bases, with 19 bases spanning the gap. The germline V gene has CDR1 SEHNR and CDR2 FQNEAQ (reference sequence). The CDR3 runs to 16 residues. The CDR3 DNA reads as TGTGCCAGCAGACTTGGCGTGTTGCAGAAGAATGAAAAACTGTTTTTT. Translating gives CASRLGVLQKNEKLFF.

The V gene is TRBV29-1, the J gene TRBJ2-7, with 12 nucleotides matching TRBD1. CDR1 and CDR2 (germline): SQVTM, ANQGSEA. This CDR3 has 12 amino acids. V was clipped by 3 bases and J by 10 bases; unmatched bases: 4. The CDR3, as DNA: TGCAGCGTTGATCGGGACAGGGGGCTCCAGTACTTC. Its protein product is CSVDRDRGLQYF.

The chain carries TRBV29-1 and TRBJ1-1; TRBD1 is a possible D gene (6 bases). V dropped 0 bases and J dropped 0 bases, with 14 bases sitting between them. Germline loops: CDR1 SQVTM, CDR2 ANQGSEA. This CDR3 contains 16 residues. The CDR3 DNA follows: TGCAGCGTTGAAGATCTTGGGCAGGGGATGAACACTGAAGCTTTCTTT. It translates to CSVEDLGQGMNTEAFF. Variable domain in full (rest from reference TRBV29-1 and TRBJ1-1): SAVISQKPSRDICQRGTSLTIQCQVDSQVTMMFWYRQQPGQSLTLIATANQGSEATYESGFVIDKFPISRPNLTFSTLTVSNMSPEDSSIYLCSVEDLGQGMNTEAFFGQGTRLTVV.

This clone occurred a few times. The chain is built from TRBV29-1 and TRBJ2-7, with TRBD1 matching 11 bases. The V gene's germline CDR1 is SQVTM and CDR2 ANQGSEA. Unmatched junction bases numbered 12, after V lost 7 bases and J lost 4 bases. The CDR3 length is 15 residues. The CDR3 protein is CSALGGTGGTYEQYF. CDR3 coding DNA: TGCAGCGCCCTCGGTGGGACAGGGGGGACATACGAGCAGTACTTC.

This clone was detected only a few times. The chain combines TRBV7-9 with TRBJ1-1, with D tentatively TRBD1 (5 bases). In germline, CDR1 is SEHNR, CDR2 FQNEAQ (reference sequence). V was pared by 6 bases and J by 3 bases, with 20 bases between. The CDR3 runs 16 residues. In nucleotides, the CDR3 is TGTGCCAGCAGACCTCGGCTCGGGGCGCGGGACACTGAAGCTTTCTTT. Protein sequence: CASRPRLGARDTEAFF.